This entry lists 6 T cell receptor beta chains sequenced from one sample in a study of T-cell reconstitution after alpha-beta-depleted transplantation in children. Unique molecular identifiers featured in how the TCRbeta library was prepared. A single record per CDR3 protein comes from TCRdb applying MiXCR to the PCR reads. The sample lists approximately 91,000 distinct CDR3 sequences, roughly 8.4% occurring once. The sequenced sample was PBMCs from the stem cell graft donor, obtained from the stem cell graft. The receptors come from a human donor who donated a stem cell graft to a child with congenital amegakaryocytic thrombocytopenia.

The J gene is TRBJ1-1, the V gene TRBV4-1; 7 nucleotides align to TRBD1. The CDR3 contains 14 residues. The V gene end was trimmed by 3 bases and the J gene end by 9 bases; junction bases not matched to a gene: 10. The germline CDR1 and CDR2 sequences are MGHRA and YSYEKL. The CDR3 DNA follows: TGCGCCAGCAGCCAGGGGGACAGCCGTCCTCAAGCTTTCTTT. Its protein is CASSQGDSRPQAFF.

This clonotype was counted ten times or more. The gene calls are TRBV7-2 and TRBJ2-1; 7 bases agree with TRBD2. V lost 1 base to trimming and J lost 7 bases; unmatched junction nucleotides: 7. Per the germline V gene, CDR1 is SGHTA and CDR2 is FQGNSA. The CDR3 contains 15 residues. As DNA, the CDR3 is TGTGCCAGCAGCTTAGGGGGGGGACTAATGAATGAGCAGTTCTTC. It yields the protein CASSLGGGLMNEQFF.

The genes are TRBV6-2 or TRBV6-3 and TRBJ1-2; D remains unclear. The CDR3 runs 15 residues. Germline V gene sequence: CDR1 MNHEY, CDR2 SVGEGT. V lost 8 bases, J lost 4 bases, and 20 bases lay in between. Here the CDR3 reads CASEIHPQEGYGYTF. The CDR3 nucleotides read TGTGCCAGCGAAATCCACCCCCAGGAGGGCTATGGCTACACCTTC.

This clonotype was picked up many times. The rearrangement uses TRBV7-8 and TRBJ2-3, with 9 bases fitting TRBD2. The V gene end was trimmed by 5 bases and the J gene end by 6 bases; junction bases not matched to a gene: 9. CDR1 SGHVS and CDR2 FQNEAQ come from the germline V gene. The CDR3 extends over 15 amino acids. In DNA, the CDR3 is TGTGCCAGCAGCCCCGGGACTAGCTTTGGGGATACGCAGTATTTT. This translates into CASSPGTSFGDTQYF.

In this sample, this clonotype turned up many times. CDR3 region: CASSLEGEGTGELFF. The CDR3 DNA sequence: TGCGCCAGCAGCTTGGAAGGAGAGGGGACCGGGGAGCTGTTTTTT. The rearrangement links TRBV5-1 to TRBJ2-2, with D perhaps assigned TRBD1 or TRBD2 (5 bases each). CDR1 and CDR2 (germline): SGHRS, YFSETQ. The CDR3 has 15 residues. The V and J ends lost 0 bases and 5 bases respectively, with 11 bases between them.

In its sample, this clonotype was seen many times. This chain links TRBV7-8 with TRBJ2-7; D ambiguous. Deletions cut 5 bases from V and 0 bases from J, with 11 bases between. The CDR3 is 14 residues long. Germline assignment: CDR1 SGHVS and CDR2 FQNEAQ. Written as DNA, the CDR3 is TGTGCCAGCAGCCCGACACGAAGCTCCTACGAGCAGTACTTC. Its protein product is CASSPTRSSYEQYF.